This TCR beta chain came from a study of CD8 T cells in Susac syndrome. Sequencing of TCR beta was carried out in blood CD8+ and CD4+ T cells. FACS was used to enrich TEMRA cells, whereas the CD8+ and CD4+ T cells were obtained by negative isolation. V shed 3 bases, J shed 1 base, and the junction held 3 bases outside the gene matches. The V gene's germline CDR1 is SGDLS and CDR2 YYNGEE. This CDR3 contains 16 residues. Whole-study findings and limits: TCR sequencing and HLA analysis covered a relatively small number of individuals.

As regards this clonotype: Its antigen remains unknown.

Reverse transcription of roughly 0.45 to 1 ug RNA was performed with random hexamers. Amplification of TCR beta CDR3 spanned 54 Vbeta and 13 Jbeta via immunoSEQ multiplex PCR. TCRdb re-analysed the immunoSEQ multiplex PCR reads in MiXCR, keeping a single row per CDR3 protein. This table has 120,000 or so distinct CDR3 sequences, about 95% appearing once. The source is a human donor in good health. The rearrangement joins TRBV9 to TRBJ2-2; 10 bases line up with TRBD2. The sample taken for sequencing was CD4+ T cells from PBMCs. CDR3 residues: CASSDRLAGNTGELFF. Written as DNA, the CDR3 is TGTGCCAGCAGCGATCGACTAGCGGGGAACACCGGGGAGCTGTTTTTT.